This T cell receptor beta chain was observed in a study of patients and donors after allogeneic stem cell transplantation. TCRdb reprocessed the RT-PCR reads with MiXCR, giving one entry per CDR3 protein. Among hundreds of thousands of distinct CDR3 sequences listed, roughly 16% were seen once. Trimming stripped 4 bases from V and 3 bases from J, with 7 bases between. The CDR3 has 13 residues. This TCR was sampled from a human donor who was either an allogeneic HSCT recipient or a stem cell or donor lymphocyte infusion donor (not recorded which). It is not recorded whose cells these are; they may come from a transplant donor. The J gene is TRBJ2-1, the V gene TRBV12-3 or TRBV12-4, with D maybe TRBD1 (6 bases). The sequencing sample was made of blood, either unsorted or a sorted T cell fraction (not recorded which). The CDR3 nucleotides are TGTGCCAGCAGTTGGGACATCTACAATGAGCAGTTCTTC. It specifies CASSWDIYNEQFF.